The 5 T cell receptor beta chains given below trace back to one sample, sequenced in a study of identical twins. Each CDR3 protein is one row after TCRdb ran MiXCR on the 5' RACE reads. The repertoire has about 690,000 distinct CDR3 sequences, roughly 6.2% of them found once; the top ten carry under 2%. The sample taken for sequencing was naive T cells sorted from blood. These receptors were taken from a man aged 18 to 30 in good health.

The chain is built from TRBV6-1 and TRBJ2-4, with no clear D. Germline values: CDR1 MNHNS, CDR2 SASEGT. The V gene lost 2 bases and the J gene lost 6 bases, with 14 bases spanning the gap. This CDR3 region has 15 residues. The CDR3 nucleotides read TGTGCCAGCAGTGAATCGACAAATCCGGTAAACATTCAGTACTTC. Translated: CASSESTNPVNIQYF.

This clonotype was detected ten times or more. This CDR3 is CASSSETGNTIYF. The CDR3 nucleotides are TGCGCCAGCAGCTCCGAGACTGGAAACACCATATATTTT. The chain recombines TRBV5-1 with TRBJ1-3; D gene unclear. Trimming stripped 3 bases from V and 2 bases from J, with 6 bases between. The CDR3 consists of 13 residues. The germline V gene encodes CDR1 SGHRS and CDR2 YFSETQ.

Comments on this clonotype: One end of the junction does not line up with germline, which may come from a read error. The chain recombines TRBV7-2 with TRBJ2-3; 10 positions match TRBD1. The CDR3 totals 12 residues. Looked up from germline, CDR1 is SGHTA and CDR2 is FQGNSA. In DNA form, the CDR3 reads TGTGCCTGCAGCTTCTCCGGGACAGGGGTGTATTTT. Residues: CACSFSGTGVYF.

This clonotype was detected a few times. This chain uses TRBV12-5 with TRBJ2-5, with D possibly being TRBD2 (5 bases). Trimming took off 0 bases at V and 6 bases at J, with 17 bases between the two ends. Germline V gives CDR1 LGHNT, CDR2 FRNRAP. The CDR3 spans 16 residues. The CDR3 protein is CASGLVNGGLKKTQYF. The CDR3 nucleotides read TGTGCTAGTGGTTTGGTAAACGGCGGACTCAAAAAGACCCAGTACTTC. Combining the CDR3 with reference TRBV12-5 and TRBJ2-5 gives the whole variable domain DARVTQTPRHKVTEMGQEVTMRCQPILGHNTVFWYRQTMMQGLELLAYFRNRAPLDDSGMPKDRFSAEMPDATLATLKIQPSEPRDSAVYFCASGLVNGGLKKTQYFGPGTRLLVL.

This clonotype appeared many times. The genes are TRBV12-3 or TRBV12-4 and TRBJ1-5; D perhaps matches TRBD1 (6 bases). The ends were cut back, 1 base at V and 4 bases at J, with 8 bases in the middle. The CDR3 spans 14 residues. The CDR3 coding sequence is TGTGCCAGCAGTTTAGGGACAGCAAATCAGCCCCAGCATTTT. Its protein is CASSLGTANQPQHF.